This is a list of T cell receptor beta chains from one sample in a study of blood T cell repertoires in COVID-19. Assay used: immunoSEQ multiplex PCR; TCRdb lists only in-frame clones, some missing. Counted here are a few hundred thousand clones, around nine tenths occurring once; the ten biggest clones make up approximately 6.2%. The source material was peripheral blood. Receptor source: a man between 60 and 70 years old who had recovered from COVID-19. Both conserved end residues are part of each CDR3. A D gene is named only where the DNA matches it firmly. Clone size appears in some rows only: once, few, many, or a class for an expanded clone.

J,V,D,size,CDR3,DNA
TRBJ1-5,TRBV3-1/TRBV3-2,.,.,CASSQGTGYQPQHF,TGTGCCAGCAGCCAAGGGACGGGGTATCAGCCCCAGCATTTT
TRBJ1-2,TRBV5-1,TRBD1,.,CASSSQGADGYTF,TGCGCCAGCAGCTCACAGGGGGCGGATGGCTACACCTTC
TRBJ1-1,TRBV5-4,.,few,CASSHRRQPYTEAFF,TGTGCCAGCAGCCATCGGAGGCAGCCTTACACTGAAGCTTTCTTT
TRBJ1-1,TRBV30,.,.,CAWSLGGTEAFF,TGTGCCTGGTCTCTAGGAGGCACTGAAGCTTTCTTT
TRBJ2-1,TRBV19,TRBD2,.,CASSASLAVNEQFF,TGTGCCAGTAGTGCTTCACTAGCGGTTAATGAGCAGTTCTTC
TRBJ2-5,TRBV19,TRBD2,.,CASSMVTSGQETQYF,TGTGCCAGTAGTATGGTGACTAGCGGCCAAGAGACCCAGTACTTC
TRBJ2-7,TRBV12-3/TRBV12-4,.,.,CASSFDSTYEQYF,TGTGCCAGCAGTTTTGACAGCACCTACGAGCAGTACTTC
TRBJ1-4,TRBV7-2,.,once,CASSLGGHFGKLFF,TGTGCCAGCAGCTTAGGGGGGCACTTCGGAAAACTGTTTTTT
TRBJ2-1,TRBV7-9,TRBD2,.,CASSLEKGLAALGEQFF,TGTGCCAGCAGCTTAGAAAAAGGACTAGCGGCCCTTGGGGAGCAGTTCTTC
TRBJ2-6,TRBV29-1,.,.,CSVEGAGDGANVLTF,TGCAGCGTTGAAGGAGCAGGGGACGGGGCCAACGTCCTGACTTTC
TRBJ2-7,TRBV6-1,TRBD1,.,CASSGTWPQGNYEQYF,TGTGCCAGCAGTGGGACTTGGCCACAGGGGAACTACGAGCAGTACTTC
TRBJ1-4,TRBV25-1,.,.,CASSAPGTTNEKLFF,TGTGCCAGCAGTGCCCCGGGGACAACTAATGAAAAACTGTTTTTT
TRBJ1-5,TRBV19,.,.,CASSLQGGQPQHF,TGTGCCAGTAGTCTACAGGGTGGTCAGCCCCAGCATTTT
TRBJ2-3,TRBV7-9,.,.,CASSPSTGTQYF,TGTGCCAGCAGCCCGAGCACCGGTACGCAGTATTTT
TRBJ2-5,TRBV29-1,.,.,CSVGVGGTQYF,TGCAGCGTTGGAGTAGGGGGGACCCAGTACTTC
TRBJ1-2,TRBV9,.,.,CASSVSGRSFYGYTF,TGTGCCAGCAGCGTAAGTGGCAGATCCTTCTATGGCTACACCTTC